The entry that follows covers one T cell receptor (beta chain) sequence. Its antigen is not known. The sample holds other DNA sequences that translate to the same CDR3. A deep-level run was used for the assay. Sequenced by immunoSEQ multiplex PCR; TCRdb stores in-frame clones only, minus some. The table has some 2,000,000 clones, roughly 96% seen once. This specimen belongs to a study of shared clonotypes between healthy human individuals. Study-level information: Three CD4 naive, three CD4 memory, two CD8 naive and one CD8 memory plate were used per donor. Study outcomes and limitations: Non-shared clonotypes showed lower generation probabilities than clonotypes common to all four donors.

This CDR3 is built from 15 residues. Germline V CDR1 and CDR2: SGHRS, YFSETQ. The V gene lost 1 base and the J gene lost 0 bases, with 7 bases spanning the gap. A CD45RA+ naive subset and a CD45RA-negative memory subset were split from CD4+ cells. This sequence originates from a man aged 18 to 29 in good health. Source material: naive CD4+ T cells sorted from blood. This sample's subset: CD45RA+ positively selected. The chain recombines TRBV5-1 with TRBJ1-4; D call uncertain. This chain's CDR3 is CASSLSASTNEKLFF. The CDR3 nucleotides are TGCGCCAGCAGCTTGTCGGCATCAACTAATGAAAAACTGTTTTTT.